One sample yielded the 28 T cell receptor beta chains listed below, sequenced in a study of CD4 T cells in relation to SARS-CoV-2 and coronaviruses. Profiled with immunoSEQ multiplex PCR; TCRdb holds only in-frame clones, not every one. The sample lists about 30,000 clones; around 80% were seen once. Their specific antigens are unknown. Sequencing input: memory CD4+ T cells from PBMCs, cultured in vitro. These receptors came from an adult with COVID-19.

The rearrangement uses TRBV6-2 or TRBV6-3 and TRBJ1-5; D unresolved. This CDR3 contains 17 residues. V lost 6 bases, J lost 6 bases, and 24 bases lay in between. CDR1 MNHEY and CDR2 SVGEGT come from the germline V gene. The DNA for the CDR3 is TGTGCCAGCAGACCTTCCTCAGGCTATCATGGCGGTCAGCCCCAGCATTTT. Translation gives CASRPSSGYHGGQPQHF.

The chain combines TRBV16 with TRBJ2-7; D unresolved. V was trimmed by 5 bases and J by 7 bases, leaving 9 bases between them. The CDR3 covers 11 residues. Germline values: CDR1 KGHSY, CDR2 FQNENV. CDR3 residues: CASSATLEQYF. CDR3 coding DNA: TGTGCCAGCAGCGCCACGCTGGAGCAGTACTTC. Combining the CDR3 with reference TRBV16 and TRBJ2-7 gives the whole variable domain GEEVAQTPKHLVRGEGQKAKLYCAPIKGHSYVFWYQQVLKNEFKFLISFQNENVFDETGMPKERFSAKCLPNSPCSLEIQATKLEDSAVYFCASSATLEQYFGPGTRLTVT.

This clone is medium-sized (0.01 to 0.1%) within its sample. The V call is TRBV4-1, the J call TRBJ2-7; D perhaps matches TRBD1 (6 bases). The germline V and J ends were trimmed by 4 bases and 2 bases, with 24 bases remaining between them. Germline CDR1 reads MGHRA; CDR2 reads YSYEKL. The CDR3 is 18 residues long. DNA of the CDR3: TGCGCCAGCAGCCCAGGGGTCCTTGACCGGCGGTACACCTACGAGCAGTACTTC. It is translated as CASSPGVLDRRYTYEQYF.

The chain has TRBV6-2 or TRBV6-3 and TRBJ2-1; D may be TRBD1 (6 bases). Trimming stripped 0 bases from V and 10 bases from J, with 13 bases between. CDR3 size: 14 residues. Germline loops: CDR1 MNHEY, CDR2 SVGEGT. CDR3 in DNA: TGTGCCAGCAGTTACTCGAAAGGGGGTCGCGAGCAGTTCTTC. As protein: CASSYSKGGREQFF.

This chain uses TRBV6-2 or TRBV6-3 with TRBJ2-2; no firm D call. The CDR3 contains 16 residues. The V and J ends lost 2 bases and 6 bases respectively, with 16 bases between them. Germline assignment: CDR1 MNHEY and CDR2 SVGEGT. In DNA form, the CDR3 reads TGTGCCAGCAGTTACACCCGAATCCAACACTCCGGGGAGCTGTTTTTT. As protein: CASSYTRIQHSGELFF.

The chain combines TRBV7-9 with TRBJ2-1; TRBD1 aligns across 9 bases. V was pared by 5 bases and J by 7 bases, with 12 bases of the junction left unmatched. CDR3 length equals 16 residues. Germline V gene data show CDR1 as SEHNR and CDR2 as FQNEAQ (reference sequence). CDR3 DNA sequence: TGTGCCAGCAGCCCTCCTGGGACAGGGCGAATGAATGAGCAGTTCTTC. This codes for CASSPPGTGRMNEQFF.

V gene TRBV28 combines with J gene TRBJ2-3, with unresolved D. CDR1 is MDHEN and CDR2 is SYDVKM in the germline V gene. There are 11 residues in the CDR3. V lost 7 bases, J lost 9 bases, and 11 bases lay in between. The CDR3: CASTDVVTQYF. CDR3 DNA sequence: TGTGCCAGCACCGACGTGGTGACGCAGTATTTT.

The CDR3, as DNA: TGTGCCAGCAGTTACTCACAGGACAGCTCCTACGAGCAGTACTTC. It yields the protein CASSYSQDSSYEQYF. V usage is TRBV6-5 and J usage is TRBJ2-7; D is perhaps TRBD1 (6 bases). Germline V gives CDR1 MNHEY, CDR2 SVGAGI. This CDR3 has 15 residues. Trimming cost V 0 bases and J 0 bases, with 9 bases left between them.

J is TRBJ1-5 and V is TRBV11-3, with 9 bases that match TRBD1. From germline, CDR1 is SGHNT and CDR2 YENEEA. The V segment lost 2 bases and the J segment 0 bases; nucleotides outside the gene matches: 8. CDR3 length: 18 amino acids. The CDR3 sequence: CASSLPRDRVSSNQPQHF. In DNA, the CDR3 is TGTGCCAGCAGCTTACCCCGGGACAGGGTGAGTAGCAATCAGCCCCAGCATTTT.

This CDR3 is CASSQDPGNLYEQYF. CDR3 nucleotides: TGCGCCAGCAGCCAAGATCCAGGGAATCTCTACGAGCAGTACTTC. The chain links TRBV4-1 to TRBJ2-7, with D possibly being TRBD1 (5 bases). The germline V gene encodes CDR1 MGHRA and CDR2 YSYEKL. The CDR3 length is 15 residues. V was trimmed by 0 bases and J by 3 bases, leaving 12 bases between them.

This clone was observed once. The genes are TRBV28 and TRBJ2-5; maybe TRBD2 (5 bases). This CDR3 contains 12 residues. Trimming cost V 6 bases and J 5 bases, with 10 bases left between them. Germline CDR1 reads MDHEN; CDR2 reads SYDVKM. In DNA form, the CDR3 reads TGTGCCAGCAGAACGTGGGAGGAGACCCAGTACTTC. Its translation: CASRTWEETQYF.

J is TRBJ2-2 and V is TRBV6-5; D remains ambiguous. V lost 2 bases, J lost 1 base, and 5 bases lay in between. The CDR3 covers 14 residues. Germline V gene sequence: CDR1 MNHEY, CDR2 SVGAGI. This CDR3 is CASSYKLNTGELFF. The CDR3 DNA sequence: TGTGCCAGCAGTTACAAACTGAACACCGGGGAGCTGTTTTTT.

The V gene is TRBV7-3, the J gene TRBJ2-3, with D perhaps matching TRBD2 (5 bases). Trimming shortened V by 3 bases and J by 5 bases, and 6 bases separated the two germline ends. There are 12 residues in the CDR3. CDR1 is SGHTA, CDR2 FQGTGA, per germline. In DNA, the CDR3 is TGTGCCAGCAGCTTGGGAGAAGATACGCAGTATTTT. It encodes CASSLGEDTQYF. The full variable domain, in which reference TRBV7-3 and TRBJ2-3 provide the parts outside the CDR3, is GAGVSQTPSNKVTEKGKYVELRCDPISGHTALYWYRQSLGQGPEFLIYFQGTGAADDSGLPNDRFFAVRPEGSVSTLKIQRTERGDSAVYLCASSLGEDTQYFGPGTRLTVL.

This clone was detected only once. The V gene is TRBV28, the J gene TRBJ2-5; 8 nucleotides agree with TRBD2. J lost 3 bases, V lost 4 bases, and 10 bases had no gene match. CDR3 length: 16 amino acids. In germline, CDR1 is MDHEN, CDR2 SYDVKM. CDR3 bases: TGTGCCAGCAGTTCCCACGCTAGCGGGCTTAAAGAGACCCAGTACTTC. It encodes CASSSHASGLKETQYF.

The CDR3 region has the DNA TGTGCCAGCAGTTTGGGTGGCAGGGCCTTCAATCAGCCCCAGCATTTT. It encodes CASSLGGRAFNQPQHF. The chain is built from TRBV28 and TRBJ1-5; perhaps TRBD1 as D (5 bases). Germline CDR1 MDHEN, CDR2 SYDVKM. The CDR3 is 16 amino acids. V shed 3 bases and J shed 3 bases, with 15 bases lying between them. The full variable domain, in which reference TRBV28 and TRBJ1-5 provide the parts outside the CDR3, is DVKVTQSSRYLVKRTGEKVFLECVQDMDHENMFWYRQDPGLGLRLIYFSYDVKMKEKGDIPEGYSVSREKKERFSLILESASTNQTSMYLCASSLGGRAFNQPQHFGDGTRLSIL.

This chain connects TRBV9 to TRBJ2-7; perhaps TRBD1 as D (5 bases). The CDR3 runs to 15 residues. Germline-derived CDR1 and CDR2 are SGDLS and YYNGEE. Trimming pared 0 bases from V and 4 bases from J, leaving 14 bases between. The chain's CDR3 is CASSVDVRAVYEQYF. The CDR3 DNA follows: TGTGCCAGCAGCGTAGATGTCAGGGCCGTATACGAGCAGTACTTC.

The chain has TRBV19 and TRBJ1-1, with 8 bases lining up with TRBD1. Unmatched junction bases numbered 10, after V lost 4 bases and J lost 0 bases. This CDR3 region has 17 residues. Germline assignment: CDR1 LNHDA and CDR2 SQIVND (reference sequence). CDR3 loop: CASSSLAGQEVNTEAFF. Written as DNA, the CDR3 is TGTGCCAGTAGTAGCTTAGCGGGACAGGAGGTGAACACTGAAGCTTTCTTT.

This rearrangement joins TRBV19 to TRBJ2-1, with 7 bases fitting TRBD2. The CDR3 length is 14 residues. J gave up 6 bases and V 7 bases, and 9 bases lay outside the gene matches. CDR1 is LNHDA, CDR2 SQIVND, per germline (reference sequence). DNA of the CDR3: TGTGCCAGTAACGGCGGGAGAGGTTTCAATGAGCAGTTCTTC. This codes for CASNGGRGFNEQFF.

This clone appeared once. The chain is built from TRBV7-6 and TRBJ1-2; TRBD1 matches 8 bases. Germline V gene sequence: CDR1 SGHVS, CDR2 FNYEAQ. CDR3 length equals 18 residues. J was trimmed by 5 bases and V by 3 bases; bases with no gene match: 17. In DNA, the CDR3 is TGTGCCAGCAGCTTTTTGACCCACGGACAGGGTACGATGTATGGCTACACCTTC. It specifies CASSFLTHGQGTMYGYTF.

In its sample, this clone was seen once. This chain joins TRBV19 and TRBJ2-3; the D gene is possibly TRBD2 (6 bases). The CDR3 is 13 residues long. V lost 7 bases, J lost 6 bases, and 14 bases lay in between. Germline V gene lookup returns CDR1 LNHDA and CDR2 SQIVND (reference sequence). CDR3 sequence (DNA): TGTGCCAGTAATGCGGGACTGATGGATACGCAGTATTTT. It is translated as CASNAGLMDTQYF.

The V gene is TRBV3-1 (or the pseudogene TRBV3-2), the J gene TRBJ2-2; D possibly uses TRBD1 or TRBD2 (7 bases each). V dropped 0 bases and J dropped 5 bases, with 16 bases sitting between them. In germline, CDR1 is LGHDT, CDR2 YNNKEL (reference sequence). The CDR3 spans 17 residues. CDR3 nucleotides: TGTGCCAGCAGCCAAGATCGGGGGAGGGGGCGGACCGGGGAGCTGTTTTTT. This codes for CASSQDRGRGRTGELFF.

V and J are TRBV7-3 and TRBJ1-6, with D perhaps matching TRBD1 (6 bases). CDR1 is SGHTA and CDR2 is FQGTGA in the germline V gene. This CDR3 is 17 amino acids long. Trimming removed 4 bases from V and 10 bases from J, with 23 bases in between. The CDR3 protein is CASSSRVERGVGSPLHF. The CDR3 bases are TGTGCCAGCAGCTCGAGGGTCGAAAGGGGGGTTGGATCACCCCTCCACTTT.

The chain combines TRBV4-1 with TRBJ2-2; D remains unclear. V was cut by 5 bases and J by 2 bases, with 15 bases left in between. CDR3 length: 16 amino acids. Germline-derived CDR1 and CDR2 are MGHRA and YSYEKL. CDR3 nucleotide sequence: TGCGCCAGCAGCGGCCTTTGGCAAGCTAACACCGGGGAGCTGTTTTTT. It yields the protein CASSGLWQANTGELFF.

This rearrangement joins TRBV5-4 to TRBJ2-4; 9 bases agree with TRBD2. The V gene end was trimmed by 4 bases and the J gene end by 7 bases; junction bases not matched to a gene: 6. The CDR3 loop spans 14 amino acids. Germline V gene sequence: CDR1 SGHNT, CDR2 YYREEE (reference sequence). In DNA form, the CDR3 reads TGTGCCAGCAGCGAGACTAGCGGTATGAACATTCAGTACTTC. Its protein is CASSETSGMNIQYF.

The CDR3 here is CASSGLENTEAFF. The DNA of the CDR3 is TGTGCCAGCAGCGGACTGGAAAACACTGAAGCTTTCTTT. The rearrangement uses TRBV6-2 or TRBV6-3 and TRBJ1-1, with D unclear. Between the trimmed V and J ends, which lost 6 bases and 2 bases, there was a span of 10 bases. This CDR3 comprises 13 residues. The germline CDR1 and CDR2 sequences are MNHEY and SVGEGT.

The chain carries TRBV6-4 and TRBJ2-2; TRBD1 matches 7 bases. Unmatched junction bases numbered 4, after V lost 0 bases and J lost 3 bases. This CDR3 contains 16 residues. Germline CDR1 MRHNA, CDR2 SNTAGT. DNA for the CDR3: TGTGCCAGCAGTGACTCGAGAGGGGGCGACACCGGGGAGCTGTTTTTT. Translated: CASSDSRGGDTGELFF.

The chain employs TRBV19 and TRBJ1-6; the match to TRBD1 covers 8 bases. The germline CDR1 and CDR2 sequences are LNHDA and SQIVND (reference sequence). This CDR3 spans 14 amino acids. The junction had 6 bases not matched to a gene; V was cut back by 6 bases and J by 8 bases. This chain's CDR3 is CASSQDRVDSPLHF. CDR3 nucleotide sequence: TGTGCCAGTAGCCAGGACAGGGTGGATTCACCCCTCCACTTT.

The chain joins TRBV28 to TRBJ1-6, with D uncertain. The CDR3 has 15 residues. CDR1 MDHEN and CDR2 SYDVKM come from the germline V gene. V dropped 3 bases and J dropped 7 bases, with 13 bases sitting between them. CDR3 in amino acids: CASSFAKKGNSPLHF. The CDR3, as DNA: TGTGCCAGCAGTTTTGCTAAGAAGGGAAATTCACCCCTCCACTTT.